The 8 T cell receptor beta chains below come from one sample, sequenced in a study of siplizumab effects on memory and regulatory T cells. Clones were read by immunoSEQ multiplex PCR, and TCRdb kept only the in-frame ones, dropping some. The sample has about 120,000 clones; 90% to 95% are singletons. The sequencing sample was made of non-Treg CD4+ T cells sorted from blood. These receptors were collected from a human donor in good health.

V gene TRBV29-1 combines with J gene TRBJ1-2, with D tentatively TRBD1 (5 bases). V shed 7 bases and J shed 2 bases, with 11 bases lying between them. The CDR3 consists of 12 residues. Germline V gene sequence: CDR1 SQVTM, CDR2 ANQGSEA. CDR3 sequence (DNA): TGCAGCGGCGGACAAACCAACTATGGCTACACCTTC. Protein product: CSGGQTNYGYTF.

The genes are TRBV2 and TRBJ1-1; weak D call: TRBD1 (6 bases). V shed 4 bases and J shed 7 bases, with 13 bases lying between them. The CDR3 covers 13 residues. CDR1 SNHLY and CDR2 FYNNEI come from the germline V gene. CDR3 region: CASSGGGRGEAFF. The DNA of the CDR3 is TGTGCCAGCAGTGGAGGGGGGCGCGGTGAAGCTTTCTTT.

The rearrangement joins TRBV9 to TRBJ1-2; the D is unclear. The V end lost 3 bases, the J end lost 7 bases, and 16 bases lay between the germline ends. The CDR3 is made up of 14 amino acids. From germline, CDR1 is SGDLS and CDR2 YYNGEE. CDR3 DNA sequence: TGTGCCAGCAGCGCAAATCTGGTCTCGGTTGGCTACACCTTC. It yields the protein CASSANLVSVGYTF.

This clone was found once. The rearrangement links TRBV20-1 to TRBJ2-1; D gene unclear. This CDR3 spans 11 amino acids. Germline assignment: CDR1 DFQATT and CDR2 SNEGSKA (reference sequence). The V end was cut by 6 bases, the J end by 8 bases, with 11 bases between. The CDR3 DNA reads TGCAGTGCAATGTTGGAGCATGAGCAGTTCTTC. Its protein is CSAMLEHEQFF.

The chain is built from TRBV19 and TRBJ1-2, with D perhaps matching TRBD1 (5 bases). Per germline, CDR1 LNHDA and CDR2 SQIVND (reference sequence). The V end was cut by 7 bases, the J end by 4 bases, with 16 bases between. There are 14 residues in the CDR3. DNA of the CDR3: TGTGCCAGTACAATGCAGGGAATCGGCTATGGCTACACCTTC. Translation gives CASTMQGIGYGYTF. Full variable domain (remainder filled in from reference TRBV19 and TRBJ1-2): DGGITQSPKYLFRKEGQNVTLSCEQNLNHDAMYWYRQDPGQGLRLIYYSQIVNDFQKGDIAEGYSVSREKKESFPLTVTSAQKNPTAFYLCASTMQGIGYGYTFGSGTRLTVV.

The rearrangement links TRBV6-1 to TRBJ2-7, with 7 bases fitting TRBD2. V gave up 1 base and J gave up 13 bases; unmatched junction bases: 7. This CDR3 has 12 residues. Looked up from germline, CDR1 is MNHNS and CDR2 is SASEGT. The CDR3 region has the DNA TGTGCCAGCAGTGAAGGCGGGAGAGGAAAATACTTC. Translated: CASSEGGRGKYF.

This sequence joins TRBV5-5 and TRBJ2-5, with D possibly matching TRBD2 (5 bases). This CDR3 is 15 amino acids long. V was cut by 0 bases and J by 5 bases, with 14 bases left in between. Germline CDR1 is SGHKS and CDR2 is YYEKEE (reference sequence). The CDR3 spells CASSLGIGEWETQYF. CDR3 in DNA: TGTGCCAGCAGCTTGGGTATCGGGGAATGGGAGACCCAGTACTTC.

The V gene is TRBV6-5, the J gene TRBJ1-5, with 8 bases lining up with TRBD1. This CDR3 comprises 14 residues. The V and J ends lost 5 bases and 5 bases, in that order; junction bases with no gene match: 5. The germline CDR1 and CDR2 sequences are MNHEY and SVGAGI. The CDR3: CASSEQGGYQPQHF. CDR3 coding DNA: TGTGCCAGCAGTGAACAGGGGGGTTATCAGCCCCAGCATTTT.